A selection of T cell receptor gamma chains follows, all from one sample in a study of human gamma delta and Vdelta1 T cells. TCRdb re-called the PCR reads using CATT. Of about 3,900 gamma-chain clones detected, 15% to 20% appear once; the ten largest clones hold roughly 7.1%. No antigens are known for them. Sequencing input: Vdelta1 gamma-delta T cells from blood grown in culture (DOT cells). Source of these receptors: a human donor in good health. CDR3s include the opening cysteine and the closing phenylalanine or tryptophan. Clone sizes are given selectively: once, few, many, or a class where the clone is expanded.

abundance	j_gene	v_gene	CDR3aa	CDR3nt
medium-sized	TRGJ1/TRGJ2	TRGV4	CATWDRSRNYYKKLF	TGTGCCACCTGGGATCGAAGTCGGAATTATTATAAGAAACTCTTT
few	TRGJ1/TRGJ2	TRGV4	CATWDGPNYYKKLF	TGTGCCACCTGGGATGGGCCTAATTATTATAAGAAACTCTTT
.	TRGJ1/TRGJ2	TRGV9	CALWEASKKLF	TGTGCCTTGTGGGAGGCGTCTAAGAAACTCTTT
.	TRGJ1/TRGJ2	TRGV4	CATWDGPGYYKKLF	TGTGCCACCTGGGATGGGCCGGGTTATTATAAGAAACTCTTT
.	TRGJ1/TRGJ2	TRGV5	CATWLYKKLF	TGTGCCACCTGGTTGTATAAGAAGCTCTTT
.	TRGJ1/TRGJ2	TRGV3	CATWDRRGDYKKLF	TGTGCCACCTGGGACAGGCGGGGGGATTATAAGAAACTCTTT
large	TRGJ1/TRGJ2	TRGV5	CATWDRPKNYYKKLF	TGTGCCACCTGGGACAGACCTAAGAATTATTATAAGAAACTCTTT
medium-sized	TRGJ1/TRGJ2	TRGV2	CATWDGLERKKLF	TGTGCCACCTGGGACGGGCTTGAGCGAAAGAAACTCTTT
medium-sized	TRGJP2	TRGV8	CATWDMRDWIKTF	TGTGCCACCTGGGATATGCGTGATTGGATCAAGACGTTT
few	TRGJ1/TRGJ2	TRGV3	CATWDRRDYYKKLF	TGTGCCACCTGGGACAGGCGGGATTATTATAAGAAACTCTTT
.	TRGJ1/TRGJ2	TRGV2	CATWDGLGYYKKLF	TGTGCCACCTGGGACGGGCTGGGTTATTATAAGAAACTCTTT
.	TRGJP1	TRGV2	CATWDGPGTTGWFKIF	TGTGCCACCTGGGACGGGCCGGGTACCACTGGTTGGTTCAAGATATTT
few	TRGJ1/TRGJ2	TRGV4	CATWPDKKLF	TGTGCCACCTGGCCCGATAAGAAACTCTTT
.	TRGJ1/TRGJ2	TRGV5	CATWDMGGKLF	TGTGCCACCTGGGACATGGGGGGGAAACTCTTT
.	TRGJP2	TRGV2	CATWDGSGSDWIKTF	TGTGCCACCTGGGACGGGTCTGGTAGTGATTGGATCAAGACGTTT
.	TRGJ1/TRGJ2	TRGV3	CATWDRLVLILNYYKKLF	TGTGCCACCTGGGACAGGCTAGTATTAATCCTGAATTATTATAAGAAACTCTTT
few	TRGJ1/TRGJ2	TRGV5	CATWDRQKYYKKLF	TGTGCCACCTGGGACAGGCAGAAGTATTATAAGAAACTCTTT
few	TRGJ1/TRGJ2	TRGV2	CATWDGSSYYKKLF	TGTGCCACCTGGGACGGGTCGTCTTATTATAAGAAACTCTTT
few	TRGJ1/TRGJ2	TRGV9	CALWEVYKKLF	TGTGCCTTGTGGGAAGTCTATAAGAAACTCTTT
few	TRGJ1/TRGJ2	TRGV9	CALWEKDYKKLF	TGTGCCTTGTGGGAGAAGGATTATAAGAAACTCTTT
.	TRGJP2	TRGV3	CATWDRGSSDWIKTF	TGTGCCACCTGGGACAGGGGAAGTAGTGATTGGATCAAGACGTTT
.	TRGJP2	TRGV2	CATWDGRISDWIKTF	TGTGCCACCTGGGACGGGCGAATAAGTGATTGGATCAAGACGTTT
medium-sized	TRGJP2	TRGV4	CATWDIDWIKTF	TGTGCCACCTGGGATATTGATTGGATCAAGACGTTT
.	TRGJP2	TRGV4	CATWDAAPHSSDWIKTF	TGTGCCACCTGGGATGCGGCCCCCCATAGTAGTGATTGGATCAAGACGTTT
few	TRGJ1/TRGJ2	TRGV2	CATWDPSPSGYKKLF	TGTGCCACCTGGGACCCCTCCCCCTCGGGATATAAGAAACTCTTT
medium-sized	TRGJ1/TRGJ2	TRGV4	CATWDGGVWDKKLF	TGTGCCACCTGGGATGGCGGCGTTTGGGATAAGAAACTCTTT
.	TRGJ1/TRGJ2	TRGV8	CATWDKYKKLF	TGTGCCACCTGGGATAAGTATAAGAAACTCTTT
medium-sized	TRGJ1/TRGJ2	TRGV5	CATWDRRYYKKLF	TGTGCCACCTGGGACAGGCGATATTATAAGAAACTCTTT
.	TRGJ1/TRGJ2	TRGV5	CATWDGGKKLF	TGTGCCACCTGGGACGGGGGTAAGAAACTCTTT
medium-sized	TRGJP2	TRGV2	CATWDGSSDWIKTF	TGTGCCACCTGGGACGGAAGTAGTGATTGGATCAAGACGTTT
medium-sized	TRGJ1/TRGJ2	TRGV8	CATWDRWGYYKKLF	TGTGCCACCTGGGATAGGTGGGGATATTATAAGAAACTCTTT
few	TRGJP2	TRGV8	CATWGYSSDWIKTF	TGTGCCACCTGGGGTTATAGTAGTGATTGGATCAAGACGTTT
few	TRGJ1/TRGJ2	TRGV2	CATWDGLFYYKKLF	TGTGCCACCTGGGACGGGCTTTTTTATTATAAGAAACTCTTT
medium-sized	TRGJP2	TRGV3	CATWDSPRQRSSDWIKTF	TGTGCCACCTGGGACTCACCCAGGCAGCGTAGTAGTGATTGGATCAAGACGTTT
.	TRGJ1/TRGJ2	TRGV3	CATWDRPRDKKLF	TGTGCCACCTGGGACAGGCCTAGGGATAAGAAACTCTTT
.	TRGJ1/TRGJ2	TRGV2	CATWDGLVF	TGTGCCACCTGGGACGGGCTAGTATTT
few	TRGJ1/TRGJ2	TRGV4	CATWDGGNYYKKLF	TGTGCCACCTGGGATGGCGGGAATTATTATAAGAAACTCTTT
few	TRGJ1/TRGJ2	TRGV8	CATWEKNQALHNYYKKLF	TGTGCCACCTGGGAAAAAAACCAAGCCCTGCATAATTATTATAAGAAACTCTTT
medium-sized	TRGJ1/TRGJ2	TRGV5	CATWDGDKKLF	TGTGCCACCTGGGACGGGGATAAGAAACTCTTT
medium-sized	TRGJ1/TRGJ2	TRGV3	CATWDNSYYKKLF	TGTGCCACCTGGGACAATAGTTATTATAAGAAACTCTTT
.	TRGJ1/TRGJ2	TRGV2	CATWDGPRYKKLF	TGTGCCACCTGGGACGGCCCCCGGTATAAGAAACTCTTT
few	TRGJ1/TRGJ2	TRGV10	CAAWGLYYYKKLF	TGTGCTGCGTGGGGCCTTTATTATTATAAGAAACTCTTT
.	TRGJ1/TRGJ2	TRGV9	CALWEPGNNYYKKLF	TGTGCCTTGTGGGAACCAGGTAATAATTATTATAAGAAACTCTTT
few	TRGJ1/TRGJ2	TRGV3	CATWDRLRRYYKKLF	TGTGCCACCTGGGACAGGCTAAGAAGATATTATAAGAAACTCTTT
.	TRGJP2	TRGV5	CATWDKDVVDDWIKTF	TGTGCCACCTGGGACAAAGACGTAGTCGATGATTGGATCAAGACGTTT
medium-sized	TRGJ1/TRGJ2	TRGV3	CATWDRRKKLF	TGTGCCACCTGGGACAGGCGTAAGAAACTCTTT
.	TRGJ1/TRGJ2	TRGV3	CATWDRRRGYKKLF	TGTGCCACCTGGGACAGGCGCCGGGGTTATAAGAAACTCTTT
.	TRGJ1/TRGJ2	TRGV2	CATWVRYYKKLF	TGTGCCACCTGGGTCCGATATTATAAGAAACTCTTT
.	TRGJP2	TRGV3	CATWGSSDWIKTF	TGTGCCACCTGGGGCAGTAGTGATTGGATCAAGACGTTT
.	TRGJ1/TRGJ2	TRGV2	CATWDGPRNYYKKLF	TGTGCCACCTGGGACGGGCCCCGGAATTATTATAAGAAACTCTTT
few	TRGJP2	TRGV3	CATWVNRSDWIKTF	TGTGCCACCTGGGTGAACCGTAGTGATTGGATCAAGACGTTT